Below are 24 T cell receptor beta chains sequenced from a single sample in a study of blood T cell repertoires in COVID-19. The assay was immunoSEQ multiplex PCR, and TCRdb's table has in-frame clones only and misses some. The data hold roughly 140,000 clones, with almost 90% observed a single time. The sequenced sample consisted of peripheral blood. These TCRs come from a man over 45 with active or convalescent COVID-19.

The J gene is TRBJ2-7, the V gene TRBV30, with TRBD2 identical over 12 bases. CDR1 GTSNPN and CDR2 SVGIG come from the germline V gene (reference sequence). The CDR3 is made up of 16 amino acids. The J segment lost 5 bases and the V segment lost 5 bases, leaving 13 bases of the junction unmatched. The CDR3 loop reads CAWERSSGRASDEQYF. The CDR3 nucleotides are TGTGCCTGGGAAAGGTCTAGCGGGAGGGCCTCGGACGAGCAGTACTTC. The full variable domain, rest sourced from reference TRBV30 and TRBJ2-7, is SQTIHQWPATLVQPVGSPLSLECTVEGTSNPNLYWYRQAAGRGLQLLFYSVGIGQISSEVPQNLSASRPQDRQFILSSKKLLLSDSGFYLCAWERSSGRASDEQYFGPGTRLTVT.

J is TRBJ1-4 and V is TRBV19, with D tentatively TRBD1 (6 bases). Trimming stripped 8 bases from V and 8 bases from J, with 18 bases between. The CDR3 length is 14 residues. CDR1 LNHDA and CDR2 SQIVND come from the germline V gene (reference sequence). CDR3 coding DNA: TGTGCCAGTTACGACAGGCGGGCGAGCGAAAAACTGTTTTTT. This encodes CASYDRRASEKLFF. Together with reference TRBV19 and TRBJ1-4, the CDR3 gives the full variable domain: DGGITQSPKYLFRKEGQNVTLSCEQNLNHDAMYWYRQDPGQGLRLIYYSQIVNDFQKGDIAEGYSVSREKKESFPLTVTSAQKNPTAFYLCASYDRRASEKLFFGSGTQLSVL.

The chain combines TRBV28 with TRBJ1-5, with 10 bases fitting TRBD1. CDR1 is MDHEN and CDR2 is SYDVKM in the germline V gene. Trimming at V came to 4 bases and at J to 6 bases, leaving 6 bases not matched to a gene. The CDR3 contains 15 residues. In nucleotides, the CDR3 is TGTGCCAGCAGTTCCCGGGACAGGGGCGTTCAGCCCCAGCATTTT. It encodes CASSSRDRGVQPQHF.

The chain uses TRBV6-1 and TRBJ1-3; 8 nucleotides agree with TRBD1. Germline V lookup: CDR1 MNHNS, CDR2 SASEGT. Trimming removed 4 bases from V and 2 bases from J; junction bases left unmatched: 7. The CDR3 length is 16 residues. The CDR3 DNA reads TGTGCCAGCAGTGGTGGCAGGGGGCTTACTGGAAACACCATATATTTT. Translated: CASSGGRGLTGNTIYF.

The chain recombines TRBV28 with TRBJ2-7; 10 bases fit TRBD1. This CDR3 comprises 18 residues. With 3 bases clipped from V and 6 bases from J, the junction kept 17 bases outside the gene matches. Germline CDR1 MDHEN, CDR2 SYDVKM. The CDR3 DNA follows: TGTGCCAGCAGTTTTAGGGCTGGCGGACAGGGGGGGCTTCGCGAGCAGTACTTC. It encodes CASSFRAGGQGGLREQYF.

The rearrangement links TRBV2 to TRBJ2-7; D unresolved. The germline V and J ends were trimmed by 7 bases and 3 bases, with 16 bases remaining between them. The CDR3 runs 14 residues. Germline CDR1 reads SNHLY; CDR2 reads FYNNEI. As DNA, the CDR3 is TGTGCCAGCAAAAATGGGCAGGCTTACTACGAGCAGTACTTC. Protein product: CASKNGQAYYEQYF.

The V call is TRBV19, the J call TRBJ2-5; D might be TRBD1 (6 bases). The germline V gene encodes CDR1 LNHDA and CDR2 SQIVND (reference sequence). With 3 bases removed from V and 5 bases from J, the gap between germline ends came to 16 bases. CDR3 length: 15 residues. CDR3 in amino acids: CASSISGTPLETQYF. DNA for the CDR3: TGTGCCAGTAGTATTTCCGGGACACCTCTGGAGACCCAGTACTTC. Together with reference TRBV19 and TRBJ2-5, the CDR3 gives the full variable domain: DGGITQSPKYLFRKEGQNVTLSCEQNLNHDAMYWYRQDPGQGLRLIYYSQIVNDFQKGDIAEGYSVSREKKESFPLTVTSAQKNPTAFYLCASSISGTPLETQYFGPGTRLLVL.

The chain is built from TRBV6-5 and TRBJ1-2, with a tentative D call TRBD1 (6 bases). Germline V gives CDR1 MNHEY, CDR2 SVGAGI. V lost 5 bases, J lost 7 bases, and 17 bases lay in between. The CDR3 is 14 residues long. In DNA, the CDR3 is TGTGCCAGCAGTACAGGGAGCCGGCTCGGTGGCTACACCTTC. Translating gives CASSTGSRLGGYTF.

This clone was counted only a few times. The rearrangement links TRBV29-1 to TRBJ2-7, with a possible D match to TRBD1 (6 bases). Germline V CDR1 and CDR2: SQVTM, ANQGSEA. The CDR3 sequence is 12 residues long. V shed 2 bases and J shed 4 bases, with 9 bases lying between them. The CDR3 DNA is TGCAGCGTTGAATCACAGGGATACGAGCAGTACTTC. Residues: CSVESQGYEQYF.

The chain recombines TRBV19 with TRBJ2-1; 7 nucleotides line up with TRBD1. The CDR3 has 14 residues. With 2 bases clipped from V and 6 bases from J, the junction kept 4 bases outside the gene matches. CDR1 LNHDA and CDR2 SQIVND come from the germline V gene (reference sequence). The CDR3 sequence is CASSILPGGNEQFF. As DNA, the CDR3 is TGTGCCAGTAGTATACTGCCAGGGGGCAATGAGCAGTTCTTC.

The chain recombines TRBV19 with TRBJ1-1; 8 positions agree with TRBD1. The CDR3 runs to 14 residues. V shed 5 bases, J shed 5 bases, and the junction held 7 bases outside the gene matches. Germline CDR1 LNHDA, CDR2 SQIVND (reference sequence). CDR3: CASSPQGARTEAFF. DNA of the CDR3: TGTGCCAGTAGTCCCCAGGGGGCGAGGACTGAAGCTTTCTTT.

The V gene is TRBV19, the J gene TRBJ1-5, with D maybe TRBD1 (5 bases). The CDR3 extends over 14 amino acids. The germline V gene has CDR1 LNHDA and CDR2 SQIVND (reference sequence). The V end lost 4 bases, the J end lost 0 bases, and 7 bases lay between the germline ends. This chain's CDR3 is CASSRQNSNQPQHF. For the CDR3, the DNA is TGTGCCAGTAGTAGACAGAATAGCAATCAGCCCCAGCATTTT.

The CDR3: CSVLTSTDTQYF. The DNA for the CDR3 is TGCAGCGTCCTCACTAGCACAGATACGCAGTATTTT. This chain joins TRBV29-1 and TRBJ2-3; no clear D. The CDR3 has 12 residues. V lost 6 bases and J 0 bases, leaving 7 bases between the germline ends. Germline loops: CDR1 SQVTM, CDR2 ANQGSEA.

V is TRBV7-3 and J is TRBJ1-1; 8 positions match TRBD1. With 6 bases clipped from V and 4 bases from J, the junction kept 7 bases outside the gene matches. The CDR3 is made up of 14 amino acids. CDR1 is SGHTA, CDR2 FQGTGA, per germline. The CDR3 nucleotides are TGTGCCAGCAGTTCTCAACAGGGGGGCACTGAAGCTTTCTTT. Protein: CASSSQQGGTEAFF.

This chain links TRBV5-1 with TRBJ2-1, with 10 positions matching TRBD2. With V trimmed by 0 bases and J by 6 bases, 3 bases remained unmatched. Per germline, CDR1 SGHRS and CDR2 YFSETQ. The CDR3 runs to 15 residues. The CDR3 coding sequence is TGCGCCAGCAGCTTGGGGAGCGGGAGGGCCAATGAGCAGTTCTTC. Its protein is CASSLGSGRANEQFF.

The genes are TRBV5-1 and TRBJ2-1; TRBD2 matches at 10 bases. V dropped 0 bases and J dropped 7; count of bases not matched to a gene: 10. CDR1 and CDR2 from the germline V gene are SGHRS and YFSETQ. This CDR3 region has 17 residues. Here the CDR3 DNA reads TGCGCCAGCAGCTTGGGTTATAGTAGCGGGAGGACGAATGAGCAGTTCTTC. Its translation: CASSLGYSSGRTNEQFF.

CDR3 nucleotide sequence: TGTGCCAGCAGCTTGGGACAGGGGACCTATGGCTACACCTTC. As protein: CASSLGQGTYGYTF. This chain connects TRBV5-5 to TRBJ1-2, with 8 bases lining up with TRBD1. Trimming removed 0 bases from V and 4 bases from J; junction bases left unmatched: 2. This CDR3 has 14 residues. Germline assignment: CDR1 SGHKS and CDR2 YYEKEE (reference sequence).

This clone has only one observation. CDR3 sequence (DNA): TGTGCCAGCAGACTAGCGTGGGGGGATGAGCAGTTCTTC. The encoded protein is CASRLAWGDEQFF. This chain uses TRBV12-3 or TRBV12-4 with TRBJ2-1; the match to TRBD2 covers 7 bases. Losses at the gene ends were 6 bases for V and 8 bases for J; bases not matched to a gene: 7. This CDR3 has 13 residues.

The J gene is TRBJ2-7, the V gene TRBV7-2; 9 positions agree with TRBD2. With V trimmed by 8 bases and J by 2 bases, 4 bases remained unmatched. The V gene's germline CDR1 is SGHTA and CDR2 FQGNSA. The CDR3 extends over 13 amino acids. CDR3 sequence reads: CASRRLAAYEQYF. The CDR3 DNA follows: TGTGCCAGCCGACGACTAGCGGCCTACGAGCAGTACTTC.

The table lists this clone with a count of one. The CDR3 DNA reads as TGTGCCAGCTCATCGGGACAGGGTGCGGAAAAACTGTTTTTT. It specifies CASSSGQGAEKLFF. The chain has TRBV18 and TRBJ1-4; 9 positions match TRBD1. V was clipped by 5 bases and J by 8 bases; unmatched bases: 6. This CDR3 is built from 14 residues. The germline V gene encodes CDR1 KGHSH and CDR2 LQKENI.

Comments on this clone: One junction end does not reproduce the germline sequence, and a read error may be involved. The gene calls are TRBV6-1 and TRBJ2-3; TRBD2 might be the D (5 bases). The germline V gene encodes CDR1 MNHNS and CDR2 SASEGT. This CDR3 has 11 residues. CDR3 loop: CASNERGTQYF. DNA of the CDR3: TGTGCCAGCAATGAACGGGGTACGCAGTATTTT.

The V call is TRBV4-3, the J call TRBJ2-5; 8 bases fit TRBD1. The CDR3 covers 19 residues. CDR1 is LGHNA, CDR2 YSLEER, per germline. J was trimmed by 7 bases and V by 0 bases; bases with no gene match: 19. CDR3 nucleotides: TGCGCCAGCAGCCAAGAAATCGTCGCAGGGGGCGGACCGGGGTGGACCCAGTACTTC. Its protein product is CASSQEIVAGGGPGWTQYF.

The genes are TRBV27 and TRBJ2-7; D possibly corresponds to TRBD1 (6 bases). CDR3 length: 15 residues. Germline CDR1 and CDR2: MNHEY and SMNVEV (reference sequence). V was trimmed by 0 bases and J by 5 bases, leaving 14 bases between them. The CDR3 sequence: CASSLSWDKDNEQYF. The CDR3 coding sequence is TGTGCCAGCAGTTTATCGTGGGACAAGGACAACGAGCAGTACTTC.

This clone is a singleton in its sample. The rearrangement joins TRBV27 to TRBJ2-7; D unresolved. This CDR3 spans 14 amino acids. Trimming pared 3 bases from V and 7 bases from J, leaving 16 bases between. Germline V gene lookup returns CDR1 MNHEY and CDR2 SMNVEV (reference sequence). The CDR3 here is CASSLRMLPQEQYF. CDR3 bases: TGTGCCAGCAGTTTGAGGATGCTGCCTCAAGAGCAGTACTTC.